This T cell receptor beta chain was captured by sequencing in a study of shared clonotypes between healthy human individuals. Study findings and constraints: Between a handful of donors, naive CD4 clonotypes were shared at a level of approximately 5%.

Here immunoSEQ multiplex PCR was the method, and the copy in TCRdb shows in-frame clones only, minus some. The data contain 1,100,000 or so clones, 70% to 80% of them seen just once; the ten biggest clones take up approximately 0.5%. Comment on this clone: The antigen is unknown.

Sequences were obtained from memory CD4+ T cells from PBMCs. Specified subset: CD45RA-negative fraction. The sequence came from a young man in good health. Some clones in this sample may be carry-over from other donors' samples.

CDR3 protein: CASSPRQDTIYF. As DNA, the CDR3 is TGTGCCAGCTCACCCCGACAGGACACCATATATTTT. The chain combines TRBV18 with TRBJ1-3; D may be TRBD1 (6 bases). The CDR3 is made up of 12 amino acids. The ends were cut back, 3 bases at V and 8 bases at J, with 8 bases in the middle. The germline CDR1 and CDR2 sequences are KGHSH and LQKENI.